This T cell receptor (beta chain) was profiled in a study of cytomegalovirus exposure and HLA in healthy donors (dated by TCRdb to the late 2010s). Study-wide context: An earlier analysis of about 530 of the donors reported roughly 300 Gb of sequence data and 117 million unique TCR beta sequences obtained from roughly 170 million T cells. Roughly 300 gigabases of sequencing data and 70 million to 85 million unique TCR sequences were included in an early release covering about 700 HLA-typed donors. The genetic ancestry cluster associated with self-reported Caucasian donors included over 80% of the roughly 400 genotyped donors. The study aimed to test whether signatures of past pathogen exposure could be identified by cataloging public T cell receptors. The T cell repertoires of under 700 subjects were profiled by immunosequencing and related to cytomegalovirus serostatus. A separate validation cohort of 100 to 150 different subjects was used in addition to the approximately 610-subject first cohort. High-throughput TCR immunosequencing, statistical association of individual TCRs with disease status, and machine learning were combined to predict cytomegalovirus infection status. A later analysis re-examined previously published TCR beta repertoires from 500 to 700 donors and added high-resolution HLA genotyping to investigate patterns of TCR occurrence. In the later analysis, no new phenotypic data were used to find candidate immune exposures; instead, reliance was placed on TCR beta sequences and their occurrence across donors. An earlier analysis of several hundred of the donors applied high-throughput TCR beta sequencing to assess whether each TCR beta V gene segment acted as functional or pseudogenic. Alongside the repertoire data, information on donor age, sex, ethnicity and CMV serostatus was compiled. In a later genetic analysis, genome-wide SNP genotypes for 398 of the 666 donors were used, and that subset was treated as a discovery cohort. Every repertoire in the discovery cohort had been generated on one and the same sequencing platform. HLA typing included class I and class II loci at four-digit resolution. The number of donors typed differed by locus, with about 629-630 for A, B, C, DRB1 and DQB1, more than 500 for DQA1, approximately 570 for DPA1, and 400 to 490 for DPB1. Roughly five DR-DQ haplotypes were treated as single units for association and clustering because of strong linkage in the cohort. Across about 370 genotyped donors of the cohort, an average of 235,054 unique TCR beta nucleotide sequences per donor were sequenced, and 15% to 20% of those sequences were non-productive.

Library creation used the immunoSEQ multiplex PCR assay. For the multiplex PCR, a mixture combining 60 forward primers for TCR Vbeta segments and 13 reverse primers for TCR Jbeta segments was used. A multiplex PCR assay on genomic DNA amplified the CDR3 region of rearranged TCR beta genes. The amplified TCR beta libraries were sequenced on the Illumina HiSeq System as 87-base-pair reads. The paper's data handling went like this. Across the 666 repertoires, a later analysis counted some 80 million unique TCR beta chains, around 10 million of which were shared by at least two donors. Raw reads were error-corrected and collapsed into unique sequences with a nearest-neighbor algorithm that merged closely related sequences to remove PCR and sequencing errors. V, D and J gene segments were assigned by aligning CDR3 sequences to IMGT reference sequences. For a sequence to be retained, at least a six-nucleotide match to both a V gene segment and a J gene segment was required. A rearrangement was called productive if the CDR3 had no stop codons and remained in frame with V and J, and every other rearrangement was called non-productive. CDR3 was defined according to IMGT convention as the region running from the second conserved V-encoded cysteine to the conserved J-encoded phenylalanine. The earlier analysis of roughly 590 of the donors excluded any sequence lacking an unambiguous match to a single V gene segment. An earlier analysis of a few hundred of the donors classified V segments as functional when productive rearrangements were above 56.7% and as segregating when the standard deviation between donors was above 5%. A statistical classification framework was developed to diagnose cytomegalovirus status using the catalog of TCR beta chain sequences. V and J gene assignment, in a later analysis, came from comparing TCR nucleotide sequences with IMGT/GENE-DB human TR gene sequences. Using the TCRdist pipeline, a later analysis assigned CDR3 sequences along with most-parsimonious VDJ recombination scenarios. In a later analysis, each TCR beta chain was defined by its CDR3 amino acid sequence together with its V-gene family, and reads without a unique V-gene family were excluded. As a way to deal with suspected cross-contamination and a sequencing artifact, a later analysis dropped nearly 600 nucleotide sequences that were highly shared and had low generation probability. In a later analysis, a clonal expansion index was calculated for each public chain from normalized within-repertoire ranks of inferred template counts. In a later analysis, generation probabilities were computed using a VDJ recombination model fitted to out-of-frame rearrangements, and the results were checked against IGoR. In a later analysis, TCR-TCR, TCR-HLA and TCR-CMV co-occurrence was scored with hypergeometric tests, and a repertoire-size bias correction was applied to TCR pairs. In a later analysis, false discovery rates were estimated by permuting HLA or CMV assignments 20 times. In a later analysis, co-occurring TCRs were grouped using DBSCAN, and TCRdist sequence similarity was added for clustering within HLA-allele-positive subsets. For co-occurrence clustering, repertoires with fewer than 30,000 or more than 120,000 public chains were excluded, along with roughly 5 repertoires with anomalous nucleotide sharing. This immuneACCESS table, as held by TCRdb, lists in-frame sequences with V and J called but not all clones. Of the missing ones, under half trace to an unresolved V gene in checked studies; the others have no known cause. V, J and clone size are those of that table, while D and trimming were read from the DNA. The sample table includes about 160,000 clones. The top ten clones comprise about 1.2% of the sample.

The cohort consisted of approximately 690 healthy bone marrow donors. At the time of sampling, every cohort member was nominally healthy, though immune exposures that went unrecorded were likely present. The donor tested CMV seronegative and was one of the 352 seronegative cohort members. Each donor provided a peripheral blood sample, and peripheral blood mononuclear cells were used for TCR beta sequencing. Genomic DNA was extracted from the blood cell samples with the Qiagen DNeasy Blood Extraction Kit. From cysteine to phenylalanine, the CDR3 is 14 amino acids long. Only the CDR3 portion is preserved as DNA: 42 bases, with reading frame beginning at the first base. V is cut back by 6 bases and J by 11 bases, with 14 bases in the junction unmatched. Sequences LNHDA (CDR1) and SQIVND (CDR2) are obtained from the germline V gene (reference sequence). The study at large found these results: A further reported finding was that TCR beta sequences accurately predicted the HLA-A and HLA-B alleles for most subjects in the first cohort. When HLA alleles, especially DR and DQ, strongly co-occurred, TCR associations were difficult to assign to individual alleles. Specific HLA alleles were associated with roughly 16,000 TCR beta sequences at a false discovery rate of 0.05 in a later analysis. A few of the identified cytomegalovirus-associated TCR beta chains were confirmed in vitro to be specific for cytomegalovirus antigens. According to a later analysis, most CMV-associated TCR beta chains appeared to be HLA-restricted, and the HLA associations seemed to be driven largely by CMV exposure. Linkage disequilibrium might explain the correlated functional status among segregating V segments, but an unknown experimental factor could not be ruled out. Because counts were too low, about 18 rarely observed V segments, including chromosome 9 orphons, were excluded from the earlier analysis of 500 to 700 of the donors. In a later analysis, HLA-associated TCR beta chains were found to be more clonally expanded and to have lower generation probabilities than equally common non-associated chains. According to a later genetic analysis, donors in an Asian-associated ancestry cluster had fewer N-insertions in productive TCRs than the approximately 630-donor mean. According to a later analysis, TCR association rates differed among HLA loci, with DRB1 alleles showing the most associated TCRs and HLA-C alleles showing the fewest. In both the original and validation cohorts, the classifier was reported to diagnose cytomegalovirus status with high specificity and sensitivity. Most TCR sequences were observed very rarely across donors, whereas some public TCRs were present in many individuals. The 87-base-pair reads could not distinguish some IMGT-functional V segments, including TRBV6-2 and TRBV6-3, so those segments were excluded. Immune exposure information for the cohort was limited to CMV serostatus. Sequencing depth was assumed to be roughly uniform across donors in the presence/absence analyses, though that assumption may not hold. The authors suggested that the approach could potentially be extended to other disease states and immunological phenotypes. HLA typing was unavailable for some donors at each locus, so association tests used only the typed subset. A cluster of highly shared sequence variants was judged likely to be a technical artifact of the sequencing pipeline. A later analysis reported that several top co-occurrence clusters appeared linked to parvovirus B19, influenza, CMV and Epstein-Barr virus. A total of around 150 TCR beta chains were listed by the study as associated with cytomegalovirus. An earlier analysis of around 500 of the donors showed that most TCR beta V segments appeared in productive rearrangements either about 87% or about 30% of the time, which broadly matched IMGT annotations. Only TCR beta chains were sequenced in this cohort, and the absence of alpha or paired-chain data limited detectable features. V-gene and J-gene trimming of TCR beta chains was associated with a missense DCLRE1C variant in a later genetic analysis, and the association was replicated in an independent cohort.

Notes on this clone: Its antigen remains unidentified.

The chain uses TRBV19 and TRBJ2-5, with 8 junctional bases fitting TRBD1. The source is a woman in her fifties or sixties in good health and CMV-seronegative. The material sequenced was PBMCs. CDR3 reads: CASRPGTGSGPQYF. The DNA sequence reads TGTGCCAGTAGGCCGGGGACAGGAAGCGGTCCGCAGTACTTC.